The rows below give T cell receptor beta chains drawn from one sample of a study of early T cells in non-severe SARS-CoV-2 infection. Via MiXCR, TCRdb re-called the 5' RACE reads, giving one row per CDR3 protein. This repertoire shows under 95,000 distinct CDR3 sequences, about 16% found once; its top ten account for 5.5%. Sequencing was carried out using whole blood. The receptors were gathered from an adult who was a healthcare worker with PCR-confirmed SARS-CoV-2 infection or an uninfected control (not recorded which). The CDR3 runs from the conserved cysteine through the conserved F or W. A D gene is named only where the DNA matches it firmly. Clone size is shown for a subset of rows, as once, few, many or a class of expanded clone.

DNA	CDR3	size	J	D	V
TGCAGTGCTAGCTGGCTAGCGGGAGGTATCGGGGAGCTGTTTTTT	CSASWLAGGIGELFF	many	TRBJ2-2	TRBD2	TRBV20-1
TGTGCCAGCAGCCAAGGCGACAGGGGGTTGGATGGCTACACCTTC	CASSQGDRGLDGYTF	many	TRBJ1-2	TRBD1	TRBV3-1
TGCAGTGCTAGAGATTGGGCGACAGATACGCAGTATTTT	CSARDWATDTQYF	few	TRBJ2-3	.	TRBV20-1
TGTGCCAGCAGTTACTCGACGGGCCCAAGCGGAGGGGAGACCCAGTACTTC	CASSYSTGPSGGETQYF	.	TRBJ2-5	.	TRBV6-6
TGTGCCAGCAGCTTGGCCCGGGCAGGACGCGAGCAGTTCTTC	CASSLARAGREQFF	few	TRBJ2-1	.	TRBV5-5
TGTGCCAGCAGTCGGGAAGTTGGCACTGAAGCTTTCTTT	CASSREVGTEAFF	.	TRBJ1-1	.	TRBV28
TGTGCCAGCAAAGAGGGCCAGGGGGCCCAGTACTTC	CASKEGQGAQYF	.	TRBJ2-5	TRBD1	TRBV28
TGTGCCATCGTCCCCGAGTTCACAGATACGCAGTATTTT	CAIVPEFTDTQYF	many	TRBJ2-3	.	TRBV10-3
TGCGCCAGCAGCGCCCGCCGGGGCACAGATACGCAGTATTTT	CASSARRGTDTQYF	.	TRBJ2-3	.	TRBV10-2
TGTGCCAGCAGCCGAGACAGCGGGAAAAGGACCCAGTACTTC	CASSRDSGKRTQYF	.	TRBJ2-5	TRBD2	TRBV12-3/TRBV12-4
TGTGCCAGCAGCTTAGTCCTGGAGGCAGATACGCAGTATTTT	CASSLVLEADTQYF	few	TRBJ2-3	.	TRBV11-2
TGCAGTGCTGGGGCATCGGTGTTACAAGACTCCTACAATGAGCAGTTCTTC	CSAGASVLQDSYNEQFF	few	TRBJ2-1	.	TRBV20-1
TGCGCCAGCAGCCAGGGGACAGGGGAACAGCCCCAGCATTTT	CASSQGTGEQPQHF	few	TRBJ1-5	TRBD1	TRBV5-1
TGCGCCAGCAGCACGACAGGGTCGGACATTCAGTACTTC	CASSTTGSDIQYF	few	TRBJ2-4	TRBD1	TRBV5-1
TGTGCCAGCAGCCCTCCGCCCATGAACAAAAACATTCAGTACTTC	CASSPPPMNKNIQYF	few	TRBJ2-4	.	TRBV28
TGTGCCAGCAGCCAATCGCTGGGGTCTGGGGCCAACGTCCTGACTTTC	CASSQSLGSGANVLTF	many	TRBJ2-6	.	TRBV14
TGTGCCAGCAGCGACACCCCCTATGGCCAAGAGACCCAGTACTTC	CASSDTPYGQETQYF	.	TRBJ2-5	.	TRBV14
TGTGCCACCCGTGGCGGGAGCAATCCCGACTCCTACAATGAGCAGTTCTTC	CATRGGSNPDSYNEQFF	many	TRBJ2-1	TRBD2	TRBV11-2
TGTGCCAGCAGCTTTGGATCAGTCGCTGAGCAGTTCTTC	CASSFGSVAEQFF	few	TRBJ2-1	.	TRBV7-2
TGTGCCAGCAGCTTGGCCCAGTCGGGGCAGAGCACTGAAAAACTGTTTTTT	CASSLAQSGQSTEKLFF	few	TRBJ1-4	.	TRBV5-5
TGTGCCAGCAGCTTAGGCGACCCGTTAAGATACGAGCAGTACTTC	CASSLGDPLRYEQYF	.	TRBJ2-7	.	TRBV7-6
TGTGCCAGCACTCTCGGGACAGGGGGACAATCACCCCTCCACTTT	CASTLGTGGQSPLHF	.	TRBJ1-6	TRBD1	TRBV27
TGCGCCAGCAGCCAAGATGGGGCAGGGCACCTCAATGAGCAGTTCTTC	CASSQDGAGHLNEQFF	few	TRBJ2-1	.	TRBV4-1
TGTGCCAGCTCACGGGCGGGAGATGTAGATACGCAGTATTTT	CASSRAGDVDTQYF	few	TRBJ2-3	TRBD2	TRBV18
TGTGCCAGCACCCCGTCCAACAATGAGCAGTTCTTC	CASTPSNNEQFF	few	TRBJ2-1	.	TRBV28
TGCGCCAGCAGCTTTGGCACCAATACAGATACGCAGTATTTT	CASSFGTNTDTQYF	few	TRBJ2-3	.	TRBV4-1
TGCAGTGCCAGATCCGATCCGTACAATGAGCAGTTCTTC	CSARSDPYNEQFF	.	TRBJ2-1	.	TRBV20-1
TGTGCCAGCTCAAGATACAATGAGCAGTTCTTC	CASSRYNEQFF	.	TRBJ2-1	.	TRBV18
TGTGCCAGCAGCTTTAACAGGGTGAACACTGAAGCTTTCTTT	CASSFNRVNTEAFF	few	TRBJ1-1	.	TRBV7-2
TGCGCCAGCAGCCAAGAAGGGGGAGGGAGAGGGAATGAGCAGTTCTTC	CASSQEGGGRGNEQFF	few	TRBJ2-1	.	TRBV4-1
TGTGCCAGCAGCTTAGTGTCTGTCGTGATTGCTTACAATGAGCAGTTCTTC	CASSLVSVVIAYNEQFF	few	TRBJ2-1	.	TRBV7-2
TGCAGCGTTGCGGCGATAGCGAACACCGGGGAGCTGTTTTTT	CSVAAIANTGELFF	few	TRBJ2-2	.	TRBV29-1
TGCAGTGCTAACCAGCTGGCGGGAGGCCTGCGCGAGCAGTACTTC	CSANQLAGGLREQYF	many	TRBJ2-7	TRBD2	TRBV20-1
TGCAGTGCTACGTTCGTAGCGGGAATCACAGATACGCAGTATTTT	CSATFVAGITDTQYF	.	TRBJ2-3	TRBD2	TRBV20-1
TGCAGTGCCCAAACGGGGGGTGGGCCCTACAATGAGCAGTTCTTC	CSAQTGGGPYNEQFF	.	TRBJ2-1	TRBD2	TRBV20-1
TGTGCCAGCAGTCCAACGGGCCAAGGGAAGTATGGCTACACCTTC	CASSPTGQGKYGYTF	.	TRBJ1-2	.	TRBV5-4
TGCGCCAGCAGCCCGGGGGTGGATTATGGCTACACCTTC	CASSPGVDYGYTF	.	TRBJ1-2	.	TRBV4-3
TGTGCCACCAGCAGAGATTGGGGACTAGCCCCAGATACGCAGTATTTT	CATSRDWGLAPDTQYF	.	TRBJ2-3	TRBD2	TRBV15
TGTGCCAGCAGCTTAGGCGGGGTAACAGAGCCCCAGCATTTT	CASSLGGVTEPQHF	few	TRBJ1-5	.	TRBV7-9
TGTGCCAGCAGTTTATCGGTGACTAGGGGTTACAATGAGCAGTTCTTC	CASSLSVTRGYNEQFF	few	TRBJ2-1	.	TRBV27
TGTGCCAGCAGCCCCGGGCCCCAGGGTGAGCAGTTCTTC	CASSPGPQGEQFF	.	TRBJ2-1	.	TRBV7-2
TGTGCCAGCAGTGGGACAGGGATCTCCTACGAGCAGTACTTC	CASSGTGISYEQYF	few	TRBJ2-7	TRBD1	TRBV12-3/TRBV12-4
TGTGCCAGCAGCCAAGAGGGAGTCAAAAACATTCAGTACTTC	CASSQEGVKNIQYF	few	TRBJ2-4	.	TRBV6-6
TGCGCCAGCAGTCCGGTCGTGGCGGGAGTCTATTCTATCTACGAGCAGTACTTC	CASSPVVAGVYSIYEQYF	many	TRBJ2-7	TRBD2	TRBV23-1
TGTGCCAGCAGCGCCCAACCGAGCGGGATGCACACAGATACGCAGTATTTT	CASSAQPSGMHTDTQYF	.	TRBJ2-3	TRBD2	TRBV9
TGTGCCAGCAGTGACGCCCCCGGGACAGGAGCAGATACGCAGTATTTT	CASSDAPGTGADTQYF	.	TRBJ2-3	TRBD1	TRBV6-4
TGCGCCAGCAGCGCCAGACAGAATCCGAACACCGGGGAGCTGTTTTTT	CASSARQNPNTGELFF	medium-sized	TRBJ2-2	.	TRBV5-1
TGTGCCAGCAGCTTAGGGGGCATGGGGCTAGCGGGAGGAGAGCAGTACTTC	CASSLGGMGLAGGEQYF	.	TRBJ2-7	TRBD2	TRBV11-2
TGTGCCAGCAGTACCACCACCGGGACTCAGCAGTTCTTC	CASSTTTGTQQFF	few	TRBJ2-1	.	TRBV27
TGTGCCAGCAGCCCCCGGTTCGGAGCCAGCTCCTACAATGAGCAGTTCTTC	CASSPRFGASSYNEQFF	.	TRBJ2-1	.	TRBV11-2
TGTGCCAGCAGTAGACAGGGCCAGATGACTGAAGCTTTCTTT	CASSRQGQMTEAFF	.	TRBJ1-1	TRBD1	TRBV27
TGTGCCAGCAGCCTAGCGGGAGCGGTCGAGAGCAATGAGCAGTTCTTC	CASSLAGAVESNEQFF	.	TRBJ2-1	TRBD2	TRBV6-6
TGTGCCAGCTCACCACCGGGACACAGTTCCAACGAGCAGTACTTC	CASSPPGHSSNEQYF	.	TRBJ2-7	.	TRBV18
TGTGCCAGCAGAAATGAGGAGGGTGAAAAACTGTTTTTT	CASRNEEGEKLFF	many	TRBJ1-4	.	TRBV7-9
TGTGCCAGCAGCCAGGGGGAGACCCAGTACTTC	CASSQGETQYF	many	TRBJ2-5	.	TRBV3-1
TGTGCCAGCAGCTTGAGTGGGACAGGACCCTACGAGCAGTACTTC	CASSLSGTGPYEQYF	.	TRBJ2-7	TRBD1	TRBV5-4
TGCAGTGCTAGAGACCAGGGCGTAGGAGAAAAACTGTTTTTT	CSARDQGVGEKLFF	few	TRBJ1-4	.	TRBV20-1
TGTGCCAGCAGCGCAGCTCCGGGACGGGGCTATGGCTACACCTTC	CASSAAPGRGYGYTF	few	TRBJ1-2	.	TRBV7-9
TGCAGTGCTAGTTTGGGAGAGGGCACAGATACGCAGTATTTT	CSASLGEGTDTQYF	few	TRBJ2-3	.	TRBV20-1
TGTGCCAGCAGTCCCGACCCTAAGGTCTACGAGCAGTACTTC	CASSPDPKVYEQYF	few	TRBJ2-7	.	TRBV28